The sequence of this T cell receptor beta chain was determined in a study of Graves' ophthalmopathy and Graves' hyperthyroidism listed by TCRdb under 2018. About the full investigation: Peripheral blood was collected before any treatment was given, at the time of initial diagnosis. The roughly 90 discovery patients were divided at random into training and test sets in a 7:3 ratio. An independent validation cohort was composed of fewer than 20 hyperthyroidism patients and 15 to 17 patients who later progressed from hyperthyroidism to ophthalmopathy. Following sample collection, hyperthyroidism patients were given methimazole at a starting dose of 30 mg daily, and ophthalmopathy patients were given high-dose intravenous methylprednisolone. In total, over 130 blood samples were TCR-sequenced: some 40 ophthalmopathy, 75 hyperthyroidism and some 17 hyperthyroidism-to-ophthalmopathy patients. To tell Graves' ophthalmopathy apart from Graves' hyperthyroidism, and to predict which patients would progress to ophthalmopathy, the study relied on TCR beta repertoire signatures. In roughly 6 hyperthyroidism patients, T-cell repertoires of thyroid tissue and blood were compared. To explore V-J signatures distinguishing ophthalmopathy from hyperthyroidism, a discovery set of about a hundred patients (more than 40 ophthalmopathy, around 55 stable hyperthyroidism) was enrolled. On the study overall, not on this receptor specifically: In validation, the model predicted ophthalmopathy progression with more than 70% sensitivity and 72.22% specificity; 12 predicted patients were CT-confirmed with GO in a median of about 6.1 months. No statistical method was used to set the sample size in advance, and the investigators knew which group each participant was assigned to. The 13-signature model separated ophthalmopathy from stable hyperthyroidism with over 85% sensitivity and approximately 83% specificity in cross-validation, and 80%/75% in the test set. Most of the expanded thyroid clonotypes with a frequency above 0.001 were also detected in blood, and it was suggested that the thyroid immune response may be reflected by blood repertoires.

This clonotype was counted at least ten times. The specificity of this receptor is unknown. Base qualities are missing; no much larger clone stands one base away. The ophthalmopathy patients had moderately to severely active disease, with a Clinical Activity Score of 3 or higher, a NOSPECS grade of 4 or higher, and a disease duration of less than 3 months. Patients were excluded if they had other autoimmune diseases, uncontrolled infections, pregnancy or lactation. Diagnosis was based on clinical symptoms, serum thyroxine, TRAb, thyroid ultrasound and orbital computed tomography. Ficoll-Paque density gradient centrifugation was used to isolate PBMCs from about 10 ml of fresh peripheral blood. Total RNA was extracted with Trizol reagent and quality-checked on an Agilent 2100 Bioanalyzer. V is shortened by 3 bases, J by 3 bases, and the region joining them spans 15 bases. Based on the germline V gene (reference sequence), the CDR1 and CDR2 sequences are LNHDA and SQIVND. From the cysteine through the phenylalanine, the CDR3 covers 16 amino acids. CDR3 DNA is the only sequence kept; it has 48 bases, read in frame from the first base.

For repertoire sequencing, TCR beta CDR3 regions were amplified from RNA transcripts. The first round of RT-PCR was done with HTBI primers and the Qiagen OneStep RT-PCR kit, and was followed by a second round of multiplex PCR, then size selection and purification. Libraries were sequenced paired-end with 100 bp reads on an Illumina HiSeq2000. In the original analysis: SOAPnuke was used for read processing, and reads with adapters, uncalled bases, a mean Phred below 15, or no exact constant-primer or identifier match were discarded. COPE v1.2.5 was used to merge high-quality paired reads. Unique nucleotide sequences were defined as clonotypes and aligned to IMGT TRB V, D and J references using MiTCR v1.1. The analysis was limited to V-J combinations with a frequency above 0.0001, which together covered 99.2% of the repertoires. For each V-J combination, a TCR clonal expansion and chaos score was defined as the ratio of F50 clonal expansion to chaos observed in the TCRdist matrix. Welch's t-statistics and random forest were used to reduce the features to 10 to 15 V-J combinations, which were then used as input to a naive Bayes classifier. Thyroid-blood repertoire similarity was quantified with the Morisita-Horn index. TCRdb reworked the public reads: Q25 trimming with fastp, MiXCR clone assembly, productive beta chains retained. All rows with the same CDR3 protein become a single entry with the most common DNA and genes. These V and J calls are TCRdb output, not the study's own analysis. This sample gives some 390,000 distinct CDR3 sequences in total; about 16% of them show up just once. The top ten constitute 1.6% of the sample.

The specimen sequenced was peripheral blood. This receptor was identified in a woman aged 18-29 years with Graves' ophthalmopathy. Donor details come from another sample of the same person, matched by shared clones. This receptor chain uses TRBV19 and TRBJ1-5, with the D gene not confidently named. This receptor has the CDR3 CASSIRPGVLNQPQHF. The sequenced DNA: TGTGCCAGTAGTATCCGTCCCGGAGTGCTCAATCAGCCCCAGCATTTT.